This is a list of T cell receptor beta chains from one sample in a study of cytomegalovirus exposure and HLA in healthy donors. Profiling relied on immunoSEQ multiplex PCR, and the TCRdb table lists in-frame clones only, not all of them. The data show 110,000 or so clones, roughly 71% seen once. Sample: PBMCs. Receptors originate from a woman between 65 and 79 years old in good health and CMV-seropositive. The CDR3 runs from the conserved cysteine through the conserved F or W. Fields, in order: D gene, J gene, clone size, V gene, CDR3 protein, CDR3 DNA. A D gene is named only where the DNA matches it firmly. Expanded clones get a size class; other rows say once, few or many, or leave the size out.

D: TRBD2
J: TRBJ2-5
size: few
V: TRBV10-3
CDR3: CAIRTSGGQETQYF
DNA: TGTGCCATCCGAACTAGCGGGGGGCAAGAGACCCAGTACTTC

D: -
J: TRBJ2-7
size: few
V: TRBV5-1
CDR3: CASSLESGGSYEQYF
DNA: TGCGCCAGCAGCTTGGAATCCGGGGGTTCCTACGAGCAGTACTTC

D: -
J: TRBJ2-1
size: -
V: TRBV5-1
CDR3: CASSLTGFTYNEQFF
DNA: TGCGCCAGCAGCTTGACGGGATTCACCTACAATGAGCAGTTCTTC

D: -
J: TRBJ1-4
size: -
V: TRBV7-8
CDR3: CASSLSGTPSEKLFF
DNA: TGTGCCAGCAGCTTATCCGGGACTCCTAGCGAAAAACTGTTTTTT

D: TRBD1
J: TRBJ1-1
size: -
V: TRBV10-1
CDR3: CASRWTGGNTEAFF
DNA: TGCGCCAGCAGATGGACAGGCGGGAACACTGAAGCTTTCTTT

D: TRBD1
J: TRBJ2-2
size: -
V: TRBV7-7
CDR3: CASSPQGAVTGELFF
DNA: TGTGCTAGCAGCCCCCAGGGGGCGGTCACCGGGGAGCTGTTTTTT

D: TRBD1
J: TRBJ1-5
size: -
V: TRBV30
CDR3: CAWSLEGAAGQPQHF
DNA: TGTGCCTGGAGCCTGGAGGGGGCAGCCGGGCAGCCCCAGCATTTT

D: TRBD2
J: TRBJ2-5
size: -
V: TRBV4-1
CDR3: CASSQDLGIAGLETQYF
DNA: TGCGCCAGCAGCCAAGATCTAGGAATAGCGGGGTTAGAGACCCAGTACTTC

D: TRBD1
J: TRBJ1-2
size: once
V: TRBV11-2
CDR3: CASSQVGTGGYGYTF
DNA: TGTGCCAGCAGCCAAGTCGGGACAGGGGGCTATGGCTACACCTTC

D: -
J: TRBJ2-7
size: -
V: TRBV11-3
CDR3: CASSLWWGRGDLFEQYF
DNA: TGTGCCAGCAGCTTATGGTGGGGGAGGGGGGACCTTTTTGAGCAGTACTTC

D: TRBD2
J: TRBJ2-1
size: few
V: TRBV7-2
CDR3: CASSLASGGAREQFF
DNA: TGTGCCAGCAGCTTAGCTAGCGGGGGGGCACGGGAGCAGTTCTTC

D: TRBD2
J: TRBJ2-3
size: once
V: TRBV7-3
CDR3: CASSLTGLAGGASTDTQYF
DNA: TGTGCCAGCAGCTTAACAGGGCTAGCGGGGGGTGCTAGCACAGATACGCAGTATTTT

D: -
J: TRBJ2-7
size: -
V: TRBV19
CDR3: CASREAGRPYEQYF
DNA: TGTGCCAGCAGGGAGGCGGGCAGGCCCTACGAGCAGTACTTC

D: TRBD1
J: TRBJ1-2
size: -
V: TRBV5-6
CDR3: CASSLPGQGMIGYTF
DNA: TGTGCCAGCAGCTTACCGGGACAGGGGATGATTGGCTACACCTTC

D: -
J: TRBJ2-2
size: once
V: TRBV6-5
CDR3: CASSYSNGRTGELFF
DNA: TGTGCCAGCAGTTACTCGAATGGGAGGACCGGGGAGCTGTTTTTT

D: TRBD1
J: TRBJ1-4
size: -
V: TRBV6-5
CDR3: CASSSGGQWEKLFF
DNA: TGTGCCAGCAGTTCAGGGGGTCAGTGGGAAAAACTGTTTTTT

D: TRBD1
J: TRBJ2-2
size: few
V: TRBV9
CDR3: CASSVGQGASGELFF
DNA: TGTGCCAGCAGCGTGGGACAGGGGGCTTCCGGGGAGCTGTTTTTT

D: TRBD2
J: TRBJ2-5
size: -
V: TRBV5-1
CDR3: CASSSGLGQETQYF
DNA: TGCGCCAGCAGCTCAGGACTAGGGCAAGAGACCCAGTACTTC

D: -
J: TRBJ2-5
size: -
V: TRBV5-1
CDR3: CASSLVPGGVQETQYF
DNA: TGCGCCAGCAGCTTGGTCCCAGGAGGAGTCCAAGAGACCCAGTACTTC

D: -
J: TRBJ1-1
size: once
V: TRBV7-2
CDR3: CASSLAPGVNTEAFF
DNA: TGTGCCAGCAGCTTAGCGCCCGGGGTGAACACTGAAGCTTTCTTT

D: TRBD2
J: TRBJ2-5
size: -
V: TRBV30
CDR3: CAWSALGAGGQETQYF
DNA: TGTGCCTGGAGTGCTCTAGGGGCGGGGGGGCAAGAGACCCAGTACTTC

D: TRBD1
J: TRBJ2-3
size: few
V: TRBV30
CDR3: CAWRLSGGFSDTQYF
DNA: TGTGCCTGGAGACTGTCAGGGGGCTTCTCAGATACGCAGTATTTT

D: -
J: TRBJ1-5
size: -
V: TRBV10-3
CDR3: CAITETAGQPQHF
DNA: TGTGCCATCACTGAAACGGCGGGGCAGCCCCAGCATTTT

D: TRBD2
J: TRBJ2-1
size: -
V: TRBV27
CDR3: CASNSLGTSGGKSSYNEQFF
DNA: TGTGCCAGCAACTCACTTGGGACTAGCGGGGGGAAAAGCTCCTACAATGAGCAGTTCTTC

D: -
J: TRBJ1-1
size: few
V: TRBV2
CDR3: CASSPVGGVAEAFF
DNA: TGTGCCAGCAGTCCCGTTGGGGGGGTTGCTGAAGCTTTCTTT

D: TRBD2
J: TRBJ2-5
size: once
V: TRBV10-3
CDR3: CAISLAGGETQYF
DNA: TGTGCCATCAGCCTAGCGGGGGGAGAGACCCAGTACTTC

D: TRBD1
J: TRBJ1-1
size: -
V: TRBV5-1
CDR3: CASSPRTGANTEAFF
DNA: TGCGCCAGCAGCCCTCGGACAGGGGCGAACACTGAAGCTTTCTTT

D: TRBD2
J: TRBJ2-5
size: once
V: TRBV30
CDR3: CAWSVMTSETQYF
DNA: TGTGCCTGGAGTGTAATGACTAGCGAGACCCAGTACTTC

D: -
J: TRBJ1-5
size: once
V: TRBV21-1
CDR3: CASSKVGAGGGQPQHF
DNA: TGTGCCAGCAGCAAAGTCGGGGCAGGGGGCGGTCAGCCCCAGCATTTT

D: -
J: TRBJ1-4
size: -
V: TRBV30
CDR3: CAWDGSLNEKLFF
DNA: TGTGCCTGGGACGGGAGTCTAAATGAAAAACTGTTTTTT

D: -
J: TRBJ1-3
size: few
V: TRBV6-4
CDR3: CASSPTGAGNTIYF
DNA: TGTGCCAGCAGTCCCACGGGGGCTGGAAACACCATATATTTT

D: TRBD1
J: TRBJ1-6
size: -
V: TRBV18
CDR3: CASSLGGSDNSPLHF
DNA: TGTGCCAGCTCACTAGGGGGCTCGGATAATTCACCCCTCCACTTT

D: -
J: TRBJ1-1
size: -
V: TRBV18
CDR3: CASSQQGSEAFF
DNA: TGTGCCAGCTCACAACAGGGCTCTGAAGCTTTCTTT

D: TRBD1
J: TRBJ2-5
size: once
V: TRBV7-2
CDR3: CASSAGTVKTQYF
DNA: TGTGCCAGCAGCGCCGGGACAGTAAAGACCCAGTACTTC

D: -
J: TRBJ2-3
size: -
V: TRBV7-2
CDR3: CASRPGPGADTQYF
DNA: TGTGCCAGCAGGCCCGGCCCGGGGGCAGATACGCAGTATTTT

D: TRBD1
J: TRBJ2-5
size: -
V: TRBV30
CDR3: CAWSAGQGIEETQYF
DNA: TGTGCCTGGAGTGCGGGACAGGGGATTGAGGAGACCCAGTACTTC

D: TRBD1
J: TRBJ1-1
size: -
V: TRBV5-1
CDR3: CASNPGQGAVTEAFF
DNA: TGCGCCAGCAACCCGGGACAGGGGGCTGTCACTGAAGCTTTCTTT

D: -
J: TRBJ2-2
size: -
V: TRBV29-1
CDR3: CSVASANTGELFF
DNA: TGCAGCGTTGCGTCAGCGAACACCGGGGAGCTGTTTTTT

D: TRBD1
J: TRBJ2-7
size: -
V: TRBV5-6
CDR3: CASSPSAGTANSYEQYF
DNA: TGTGCCAGCAGCCCCTCCGCCGGGACAGCTAATTCCTACGAGCAGTACTTC

D: -
J: TRBJ1-3
size: -
V: TRBV29-1
CDR3: CSVDEALRGNTIYF
DNA: TGCAGCGTTGATGAAGCGCTGAGAGGAAACACCATATATTTT